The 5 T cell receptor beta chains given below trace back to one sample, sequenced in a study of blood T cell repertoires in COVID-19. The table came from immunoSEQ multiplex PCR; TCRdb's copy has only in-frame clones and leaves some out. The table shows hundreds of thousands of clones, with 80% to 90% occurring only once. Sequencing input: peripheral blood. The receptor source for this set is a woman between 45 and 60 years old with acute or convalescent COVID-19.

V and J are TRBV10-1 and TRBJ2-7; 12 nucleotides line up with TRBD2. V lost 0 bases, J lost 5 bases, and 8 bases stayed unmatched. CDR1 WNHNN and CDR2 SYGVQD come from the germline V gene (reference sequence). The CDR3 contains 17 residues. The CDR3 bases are TGCGCCAGCAGTGAGTCCCCACCGGGACTAGCGGGCCACGAGCAGTACTTC. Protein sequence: CASSESPPGLAGHEQYF.

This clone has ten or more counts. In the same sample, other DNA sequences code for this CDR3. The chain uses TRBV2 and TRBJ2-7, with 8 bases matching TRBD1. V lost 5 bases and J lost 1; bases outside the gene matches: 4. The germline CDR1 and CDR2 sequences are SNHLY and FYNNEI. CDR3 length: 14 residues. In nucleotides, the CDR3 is TGTGCCAGCAGTCCCGGGACAGGATCCTACGAGCAGTACTTC. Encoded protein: CASSPGTGSYEQYF.

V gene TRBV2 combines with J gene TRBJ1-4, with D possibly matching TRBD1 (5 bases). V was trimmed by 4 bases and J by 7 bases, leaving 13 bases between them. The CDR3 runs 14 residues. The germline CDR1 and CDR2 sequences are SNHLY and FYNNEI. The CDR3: CASSGEGLGEKLFF. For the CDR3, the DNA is TGTGCCAGCAGTGGGGAGGGGTTGGGTGAAAAACTGTTTTTT. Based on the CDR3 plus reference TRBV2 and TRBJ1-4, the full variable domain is EPEVTQTPSHQVTQMGQEVILRCVPISNHLYFYWYRQILGQKVEFLVSFYNNEISEKSEIFDDQFSVERPDGSNFTLKIRSTKLEDSAMYFCASSGEGLGEKLFFGSGTQLSVL.

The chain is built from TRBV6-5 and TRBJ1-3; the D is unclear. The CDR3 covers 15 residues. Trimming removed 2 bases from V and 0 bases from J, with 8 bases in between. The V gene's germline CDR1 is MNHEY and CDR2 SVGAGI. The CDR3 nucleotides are TGTGCCAGCAGTTACGACTCATCCTCTGGAAACACCATATATTTT. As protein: CASSYDSSSGNTIYF.

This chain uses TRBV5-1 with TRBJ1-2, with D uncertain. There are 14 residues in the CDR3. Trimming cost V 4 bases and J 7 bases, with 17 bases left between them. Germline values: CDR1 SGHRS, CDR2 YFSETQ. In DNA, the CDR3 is TGCGCCAGCAGCCTGGCCGGGAGAAGTAGTGGCTACACCTTC. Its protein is CASSLAGRSSGYTF.